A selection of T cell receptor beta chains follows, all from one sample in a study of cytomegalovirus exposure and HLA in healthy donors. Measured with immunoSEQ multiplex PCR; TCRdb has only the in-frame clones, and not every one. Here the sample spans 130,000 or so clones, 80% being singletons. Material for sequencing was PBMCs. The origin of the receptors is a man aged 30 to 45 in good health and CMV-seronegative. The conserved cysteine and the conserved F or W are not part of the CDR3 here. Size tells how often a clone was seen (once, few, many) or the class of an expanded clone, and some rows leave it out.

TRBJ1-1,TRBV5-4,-,ASTPGTGTTEAF
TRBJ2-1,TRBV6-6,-,ASSYRQGAYNEQF
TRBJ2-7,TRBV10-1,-,ASSESEFREQY
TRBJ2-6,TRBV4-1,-,ASSQPKGDRGDSGANVLT
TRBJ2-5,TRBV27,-,ASSSTSGVATQY
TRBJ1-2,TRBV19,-,ASRSPRVNYGYT
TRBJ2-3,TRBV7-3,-,ASSRTGSADTQY
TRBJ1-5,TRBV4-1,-,ASSQLDSLYQPQH
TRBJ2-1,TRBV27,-,ASKPLAGNRNEQF
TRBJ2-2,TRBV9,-,ASSVATGELF
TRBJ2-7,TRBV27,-,ASSIDRGSYEQY
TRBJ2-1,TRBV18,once,ASSQNKGMDEQF
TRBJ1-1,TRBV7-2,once,ASSPQAVSPTEAF
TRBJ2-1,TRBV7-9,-,ASSPIVNEQF
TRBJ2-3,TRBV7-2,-,ASSPAASTDTQY
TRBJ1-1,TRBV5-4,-,ASSWTGVDTEAF
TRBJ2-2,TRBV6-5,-,ASSYAQGLSGELF
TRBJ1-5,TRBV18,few,ASSSRGGQPQH
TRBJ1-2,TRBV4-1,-,ASNPVFLMSNYGYT
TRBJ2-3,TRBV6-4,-,ASSETSGGTDTQY
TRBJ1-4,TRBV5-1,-,ASSFRGGDEKLF
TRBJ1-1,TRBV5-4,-,ASSPGGDRGVSTEAF
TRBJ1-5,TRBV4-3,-,ASSQELYSNQPQH
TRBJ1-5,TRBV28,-,ASSFQVRDNQPQH